This T cell receptor (beta chain) was identified in a study of CD8+ T cells in alopecia areata listed by TCRdb under 2018. In the study overall: The treated patients took part in an open-label pilot trial in which moderate-to-severe alopecia areata was treated with oral tofacitinib at 5 to 10 mg twice daily. Patients stayed on tofacitinib for 6 to 18 months and then had 6 months of follow-up off drug so that delayed response and recurrence could be assessed. For the treated patients, the SALT score, which quantifies what percentage of scalp surface area is affected, served as the measure of disease severity. To study T cell clonal expansion in alopecia areata, the researchers applied high-throughput TCRbeta sequencing to both the C3H/HeJ mouse model and human patients. Human TCRbeta sequencing covered scalp tissue and sorted CD4+ and CD8+ peripheral blood T cells from patchy and totalis/universalis alopecia areata patients and healthy controls. Biopsies were taken from tofacitinib-treated patients at baseline and again at 4 and 24 weeks into treatment, and several of those patients also had a later scalp biopsy. Scalp clonality was compared among normal scalp (n=4), patchy alopecia areata scalp (n=8), and alopecia totalis/universalis scalp (n=8). RNA was extracted with the PAXgene miRNA kit for fixed scalp, the miRNeasy kit for PBMCs, and the RNeasy kit for mouse skin. immunoSEQ multiplex PCR using 35 Vbeta forward primers and 13 Jbeta reverse primers was used to amplify TCRbeta CDR3 regions.

As for this clone: Its specific antigen is unknown. Per-base qualities were not stored, and no clone one base away is much larger.

The library was prepared using the immunoSEQ multiplex PCR assay. RNA was extracted from all samples and reverse transcribed into cDNA, which served as template for TCR sequencing. First-strand cDNA was synthesized using SuperScript III with a 2:1 mix of oligo-dT and random hexamers. Amplification bias was assessed with a synthetic immune receptor repertoire, and residual bias was removed computationally. In the original analysis: Raw reads were preprocessed to remove errors, and CDR3 was defined according to IMGT conventions as the region from the conserved cysteine to phenylalanine. Clonality was computed as 1 minus the Shannon entropy, with the entropy normalized by log2 of the number of productive unique TCRs. Whether each scalp clone was CD4 or CD8 was inferred by checking scalp TCRbeta sequences against the CD4 and CD8 repertoires from sorted blood. The table was pulled from immuneACCESS by TCRdb, which kept in-frame rearrangements only. Such tables lose some clones; where checked, under half of the loss comes from unresolved V genes, and the rest has no known cause. V, J and clone size are those of that table, while D and trimming were read from the DNA. In all, the sample holds over 120,000 clones, and roughly 54% of those were seen once. The top ten clones comprise approximately 15% of the sample.

Sample time point, as interpreted from the label and publication: less than five weeks on oral tofacitinib. In light of the paper, this sample's treatment or condition label describes: oral pan-JAK inhibitor, 5-10 mg twice daily. Lesional scalp punch biopsies and peripheral blood were collected from alopecia areata patients. PBMCs were separated by density centrifugation and stained for CD3, CD4 and CD8, after which CD4+ and CD8+ T cells were sorted on a FACSAria. What the study reported, not specific to this receptor: Compared with normal scalp, lesional scalp, particularly in alopecia totalis/universalis, had higher clonality and more expanded CD8+ clones, which suggests antigenic drive. TCR sequences shared between patients were less clear than in mice, possibly partly because of HLA diversity in the patient population. Because the treated cohort was small and included a single nonresponder, larger studies are needed to assess links between baseline CD8+ expansion and response. Tofacitinib significantly decreased scalp clonality and the number of expanded CD8+ clones among the top 100 scalp clones. Many expanded lesional clones were found to persist in scalp and blood during tofacitinib treatment, and relapse after treatment cessation may be partly explained by this persistence. Resident alphabeta T cells in normal human skin are also sequenced, complicating scalp TCR repertoire analysis, unlike mouse skin dominated by gammadelta T cells.

The CDR3 spans 13 residues, from the cysteine through the phenylalanine. Solely the CDR3 DNA is kept, with 39 bases framed from the first base. CDR1 is given as SQVTM and CDR2 as ANQGSEA, both from the germline V gene. The junction carries 12 bases between V and J, which are trimmed by 6 bases and 1 base respectively. The sample in question was CD8+ T cells sorted from blood, obtained at week 4, from a patient treated with tofacitinib. This receptor was obtained from a human donor with alopecia areata. The chain uses TRBV29-1 and TRBJ1-1, with no confident D gene call. For the CDR3, the sequence is CSVLGIENTEAFF. The nucleotides read TGCAGCGTATTGGGGATAGAGAACACTGAAGCTTTCTTT.